The text below deals with one T cell receptor (beta chain). Its antigen is as yet unknown. Germline lookup yields CDR1 DFQATT and CDR2 SNEGSKA (reference sequence). Trimming shortened V by 1 base and J by 2 bases, and 6 bases separated the two germline ends. The CDR3 is made up of 12 amino acids. This specimen belongs to a study of identical twins. Healthy Caucasian individuals made up all the donors. Template switching, a step in the protocol, added a universal primer site, and cDNA carried unique molecular identifiers. In TCRdb, the 5' RACE reads were re-called with MiXCR into one record per CDR3 protein. Of 350,000 to 500,000 distinct CDR3 sequences in the sample, around a sixth were seen once. Overall study findings and caveats: The study found weaker excess twin sharing in beta out-of-frame sequences.

What was sequenced was naive T cells sorted from blood. The chain links TRBV20-1 to TRBJ2-7; D call uncertain. The receptor's source is a man over 45 in good health. The CDR3 DNA reads as TGCAGTGCTAGAGCACAAACCTACGAGCAGTACTTC. Residues: CSARAQTYEQYF.